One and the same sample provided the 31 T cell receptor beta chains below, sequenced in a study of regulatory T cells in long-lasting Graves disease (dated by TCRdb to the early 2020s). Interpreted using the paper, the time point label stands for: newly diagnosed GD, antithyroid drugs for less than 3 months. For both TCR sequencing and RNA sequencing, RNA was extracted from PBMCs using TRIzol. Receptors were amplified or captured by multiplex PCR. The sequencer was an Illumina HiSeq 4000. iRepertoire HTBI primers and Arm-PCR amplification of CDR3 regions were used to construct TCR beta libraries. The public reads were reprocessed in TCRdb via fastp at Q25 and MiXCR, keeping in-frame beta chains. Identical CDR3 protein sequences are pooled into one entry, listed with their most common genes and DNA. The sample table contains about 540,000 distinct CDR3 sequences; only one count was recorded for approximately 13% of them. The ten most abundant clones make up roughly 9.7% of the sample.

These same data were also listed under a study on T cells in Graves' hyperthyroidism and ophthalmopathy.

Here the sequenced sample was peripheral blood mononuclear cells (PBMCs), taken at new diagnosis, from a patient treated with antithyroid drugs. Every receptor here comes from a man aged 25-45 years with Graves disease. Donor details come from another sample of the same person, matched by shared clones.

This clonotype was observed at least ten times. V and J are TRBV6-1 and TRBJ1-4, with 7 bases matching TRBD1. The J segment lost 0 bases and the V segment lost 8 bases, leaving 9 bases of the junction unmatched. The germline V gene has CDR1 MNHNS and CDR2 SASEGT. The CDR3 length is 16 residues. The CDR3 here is CASRQGQVATNEKLFF. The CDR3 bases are TGTGCCAGCCGACAGGGTCAGGTTGCAACTAATGAAAAACTGTTTTTT.

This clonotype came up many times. The CDR3 DNA follows: TGCAGCGCTTACACCTTTGGGGCTGAAGCTTTCTTT. It yields the protein CSAYTFGAEAFF. This sequence joins TRBV29-1 and TRBJ1-1; D is unresolved. V gave up 7 bases and J gave up 6 bases, with 15 bases separating them. Per germline, CDR1 SQVTM and CDR2 ANQGSEA. This CDR3 has 12 residues.

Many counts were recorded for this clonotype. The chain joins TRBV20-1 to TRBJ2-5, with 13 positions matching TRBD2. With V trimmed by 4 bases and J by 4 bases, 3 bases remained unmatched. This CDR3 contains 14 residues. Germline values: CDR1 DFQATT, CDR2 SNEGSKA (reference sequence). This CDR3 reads CSATGLAGVETQYF. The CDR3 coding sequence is TGCAGTGCTACTGGACTAGCGGGAGTAGAGACCCAGTACTTC.

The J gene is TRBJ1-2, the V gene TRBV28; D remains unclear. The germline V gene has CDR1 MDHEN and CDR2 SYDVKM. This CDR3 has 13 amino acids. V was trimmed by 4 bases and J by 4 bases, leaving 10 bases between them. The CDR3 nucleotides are TGTGCCAGCAGTTCCGGGCCCCTCTATGGCTACACCTTC. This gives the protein CASSSGPLYGYTF.

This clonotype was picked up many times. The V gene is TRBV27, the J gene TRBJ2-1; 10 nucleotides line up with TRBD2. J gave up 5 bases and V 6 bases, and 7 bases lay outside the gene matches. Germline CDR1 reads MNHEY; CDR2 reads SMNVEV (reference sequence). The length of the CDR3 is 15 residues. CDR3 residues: CASSLLTSGDNEQFF. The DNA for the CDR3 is TGTGCCAGCAGCCTGCTTACTAGCGGGGACAATGAGCAGTTCTTC.

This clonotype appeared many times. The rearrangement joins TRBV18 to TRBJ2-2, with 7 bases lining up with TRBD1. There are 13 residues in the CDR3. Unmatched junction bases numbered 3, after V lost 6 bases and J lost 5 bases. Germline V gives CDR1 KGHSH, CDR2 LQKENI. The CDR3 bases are TGTGCCAGCTCCCCCAGGGGGACCGGGGAGCTGTTTTTT. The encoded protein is CASSPRGTGELFF. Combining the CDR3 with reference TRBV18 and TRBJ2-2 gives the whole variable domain NAGVMQNPRHLVRRRGQEARLRCSPMKGHSHVYWYRQLPEEGLKFMVYLQKENIIDESGMPKERFSAEFPKEGPSILRIQQVVRGDSAAYFCASSPRGTGELFFGEGSRLTVL.

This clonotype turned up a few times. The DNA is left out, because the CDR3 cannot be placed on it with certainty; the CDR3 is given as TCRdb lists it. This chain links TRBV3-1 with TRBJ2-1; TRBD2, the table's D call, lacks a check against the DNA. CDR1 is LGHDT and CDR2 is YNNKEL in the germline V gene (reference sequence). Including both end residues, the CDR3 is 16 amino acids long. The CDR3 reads CASSQDWASGSGEQLF.

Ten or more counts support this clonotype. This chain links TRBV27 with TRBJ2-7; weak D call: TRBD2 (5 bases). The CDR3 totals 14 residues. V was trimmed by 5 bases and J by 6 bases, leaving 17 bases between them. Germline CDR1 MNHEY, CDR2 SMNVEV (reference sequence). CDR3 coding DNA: TGTGCCAGCAGTCCCGGACTCCTTCGGGTCGAGCAGTACTTC. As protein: CASSPGLLRVEQYF.

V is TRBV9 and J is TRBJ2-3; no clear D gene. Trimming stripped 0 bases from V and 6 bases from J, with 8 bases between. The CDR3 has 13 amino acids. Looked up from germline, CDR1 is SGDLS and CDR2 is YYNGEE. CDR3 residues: CASSVEARDTQYF. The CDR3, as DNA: TGTGCCAGCAGCGTAGAGGCTAGGGATACGCAGTATTTT.

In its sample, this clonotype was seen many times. The CDR3 nucleotides are TGTGCCAGCAGTCGGGAGGCTCAAGAGACCCAGTACTTC. Translated, it gives CASSREAQETQYF. The chain uses TRBV2 and TRBJ2-5; 7 bases match TRBD2. CDR1 and CDR2 from the germline V gene are SNHLY and FYNNEI. The CDR3 is 13 residues long. With 5 bases clipped from V and 2 bases from J, the junction kept 2 bases outside the gene matches. The complete variable domain, with remaining parts taken from reference TRBV2 and TRBJ2-5, reads EPEVTQTPSHQVTQMGQEVILRCVPISNHLYFYWYRQILGQKVEFLVSFYNNEISEKSEIFDDQFSVERPDGSNFTLKIRSTKLEDSAMYFCASSREAQETQYFGPGTRLLVL.

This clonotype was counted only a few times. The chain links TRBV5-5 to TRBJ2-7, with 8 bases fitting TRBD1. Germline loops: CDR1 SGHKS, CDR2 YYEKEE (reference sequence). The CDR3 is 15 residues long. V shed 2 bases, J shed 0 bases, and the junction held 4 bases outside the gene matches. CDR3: CASSLYQGASYEQYF. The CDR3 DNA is TGTGCCAGCAGCTTATACCAGGGGGCCTCCTACGAGCAGTACTTC. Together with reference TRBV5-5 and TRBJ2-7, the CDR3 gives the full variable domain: DAGVTQSPTHLIKTRGQQVTLRCSPISGHKSVSWYQQVLGQGPQFIFQYYEKEERGRGNFPDRFSARQFPNYSSELNVNALLLGDSALYLCASSLYQGASYEQYFGPGTRLTVT.

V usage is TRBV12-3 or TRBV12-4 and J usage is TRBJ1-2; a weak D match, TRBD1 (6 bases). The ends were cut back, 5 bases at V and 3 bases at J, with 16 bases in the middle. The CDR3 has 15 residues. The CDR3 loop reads CASSAYWTDYYGYTF. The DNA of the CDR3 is TGTGCCAGCAGTGCCTATTGGACAGACTACTATGGCTACACCTTC.

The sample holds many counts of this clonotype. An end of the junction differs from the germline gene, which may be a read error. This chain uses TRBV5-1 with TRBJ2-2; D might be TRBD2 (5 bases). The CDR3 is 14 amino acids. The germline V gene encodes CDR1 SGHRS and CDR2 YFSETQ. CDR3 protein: CASSLGGNTGELFF. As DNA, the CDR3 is TGTGCCAGCAGCTTAGGAGGGAACACCGGGGAGCTGTTTTTT. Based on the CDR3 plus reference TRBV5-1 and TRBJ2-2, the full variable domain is KAGVTQTPRYLIKTRGQQVTLSCSPISGHRSVSWYQQTPGQGLQFLFEYFSETQRNKGNFPGRFSGRQFSNSRSEMNVSTLELGDSALYLCASSLGGNTGELFFGEGSRLTVL.

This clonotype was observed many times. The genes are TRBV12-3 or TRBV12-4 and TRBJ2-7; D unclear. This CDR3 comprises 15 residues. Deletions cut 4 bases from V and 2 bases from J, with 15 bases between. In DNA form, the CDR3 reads TGTGCCAGCAGTTACTCAGCAGGTAACCCCTACGAGCAGTACTTC. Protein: CASSYSAGNPYEQYF.

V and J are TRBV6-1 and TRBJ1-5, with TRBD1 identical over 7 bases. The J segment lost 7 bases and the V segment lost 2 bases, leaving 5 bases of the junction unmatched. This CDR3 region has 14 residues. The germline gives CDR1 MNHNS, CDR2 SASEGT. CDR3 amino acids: CASSEWGTVQPQHF. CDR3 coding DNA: TGTGCCAGCAGTGAATGGGGGACAGTACAGCCCCAGCATTTT.

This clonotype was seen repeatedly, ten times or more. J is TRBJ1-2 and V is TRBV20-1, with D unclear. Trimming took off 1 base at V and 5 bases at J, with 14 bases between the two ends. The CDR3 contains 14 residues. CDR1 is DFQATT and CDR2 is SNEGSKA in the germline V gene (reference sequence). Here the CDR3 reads CSARGFIPHYGYTF. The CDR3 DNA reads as TGCAGTGCTAGAGGGTTTATCCCCCATTATGGCTACACCTTC.

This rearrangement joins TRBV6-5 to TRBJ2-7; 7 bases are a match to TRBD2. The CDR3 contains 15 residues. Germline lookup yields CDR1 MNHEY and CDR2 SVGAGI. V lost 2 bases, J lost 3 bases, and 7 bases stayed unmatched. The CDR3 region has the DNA TGTGCCAGCAGTTACCTCGGGGGGAGTAACTACGAGCAGTACTTC. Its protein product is CASSYLGGSNYEQYF.

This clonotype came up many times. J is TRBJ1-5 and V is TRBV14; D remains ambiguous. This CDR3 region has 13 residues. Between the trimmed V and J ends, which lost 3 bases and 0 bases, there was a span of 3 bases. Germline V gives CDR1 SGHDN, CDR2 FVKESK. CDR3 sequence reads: CASSQNSNQPQHF. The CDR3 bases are TGTGCCAGCAGCCAGAATAGCAATCAGCCCCAGCATTTT.

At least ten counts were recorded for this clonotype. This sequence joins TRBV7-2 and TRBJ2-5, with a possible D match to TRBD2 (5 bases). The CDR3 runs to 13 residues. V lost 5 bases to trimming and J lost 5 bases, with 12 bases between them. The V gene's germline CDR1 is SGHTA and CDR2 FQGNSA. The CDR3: CASSKQRRETQYF. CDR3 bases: TGTGCCAGCAGCAAACAGCGGAGGGAGACCCAGTACTTC.

CDR3 region: CASSPYGTGANVLTF. CDR3 coding DNA: TGTGCCAGCTCACCGTACGGAACTGGGGCCAACGTCCTGACTTTC. This chain joins TRBV18 and TRBJ2-6; no definite D call. Germline CDR1 KGHSH, CDR2 LQKENI. The V end lost 3 bases, the J end lost 2 bases, and 8 bases lay between the germline ends. The CDR3 spans 15 residues.

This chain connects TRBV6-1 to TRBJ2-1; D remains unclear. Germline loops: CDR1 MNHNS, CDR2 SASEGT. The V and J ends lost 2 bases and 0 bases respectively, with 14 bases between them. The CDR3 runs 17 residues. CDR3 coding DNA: TGTGCCAGCAGTGAAACCCCGGACGCACTCTCCTACAATGAGCAGTTCTTC. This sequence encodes CASSETPDALSYNEQFF.

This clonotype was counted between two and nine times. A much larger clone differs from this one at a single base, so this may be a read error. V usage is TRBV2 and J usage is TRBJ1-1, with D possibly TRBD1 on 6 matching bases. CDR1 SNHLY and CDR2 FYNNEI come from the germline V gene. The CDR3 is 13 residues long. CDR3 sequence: CASSNDRNTEASF. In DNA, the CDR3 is TGTGCCAGCAGTAATGACAGGAACACTGAAGCTTCCTTT.

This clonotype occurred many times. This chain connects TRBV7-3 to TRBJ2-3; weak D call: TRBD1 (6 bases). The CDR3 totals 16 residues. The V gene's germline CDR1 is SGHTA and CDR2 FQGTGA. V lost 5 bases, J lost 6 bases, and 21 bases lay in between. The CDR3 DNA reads TGTGCCAGCAGCCGTATCCCGACCAGGGGCTTGGATACGCAGTATTTT. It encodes CASSRIPTRGLDTQYF.

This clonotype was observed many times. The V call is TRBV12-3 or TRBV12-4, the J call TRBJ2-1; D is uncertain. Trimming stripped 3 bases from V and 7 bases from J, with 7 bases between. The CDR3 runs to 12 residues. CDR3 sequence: CASSFSPNEQFF. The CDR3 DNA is TGTGCCAGCAGTTTTTCTCCTAATGAGCAGTTCTTC.

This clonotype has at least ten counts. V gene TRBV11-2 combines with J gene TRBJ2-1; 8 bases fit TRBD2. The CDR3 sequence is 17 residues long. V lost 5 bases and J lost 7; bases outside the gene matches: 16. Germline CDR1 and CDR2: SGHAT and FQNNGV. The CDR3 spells CASSKLAASGVANEQFF. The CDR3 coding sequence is TGTGCCAGCAGCAAACTAGCGGCCAGTGGGGTAGCGAATGAGCAGTTCTTC. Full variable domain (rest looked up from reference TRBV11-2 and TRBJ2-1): EAGVAQSPRYKIIEKRQSVAFWCNPISGHATLYWYQQILGQGPKLLIQFQNNGVVDDSQLPKDRFSAERLKGVDSTLKIQPAKLEDSAVYLCASSKLAASGVANEQFFGPGTRLTVL.

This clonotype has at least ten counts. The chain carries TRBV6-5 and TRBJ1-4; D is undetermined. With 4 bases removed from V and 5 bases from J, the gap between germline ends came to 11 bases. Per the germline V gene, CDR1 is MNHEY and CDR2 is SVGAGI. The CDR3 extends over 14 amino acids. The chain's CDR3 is CASSSRRGNEKLFF. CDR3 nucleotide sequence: TGTGCCAGCAGTTCCAGGAGAGGCAATGAAAAACTGTTTTTT.

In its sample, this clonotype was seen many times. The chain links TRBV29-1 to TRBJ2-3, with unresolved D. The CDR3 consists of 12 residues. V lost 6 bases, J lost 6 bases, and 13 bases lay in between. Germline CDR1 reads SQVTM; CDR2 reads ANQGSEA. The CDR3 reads CSVAPRPDTQYF. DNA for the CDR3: TGCAGCGTGGCACCTCGCCCGGATACGCAGTATTTT.

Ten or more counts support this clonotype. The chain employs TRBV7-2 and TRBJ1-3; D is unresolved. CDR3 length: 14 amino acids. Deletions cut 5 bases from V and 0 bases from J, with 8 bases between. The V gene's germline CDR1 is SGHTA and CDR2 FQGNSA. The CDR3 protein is CASSPPGSGNTIYF. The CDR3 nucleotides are TGTGCCAGCAGCCCGCCGGGCTCTGGAAACACCATATATTTT.

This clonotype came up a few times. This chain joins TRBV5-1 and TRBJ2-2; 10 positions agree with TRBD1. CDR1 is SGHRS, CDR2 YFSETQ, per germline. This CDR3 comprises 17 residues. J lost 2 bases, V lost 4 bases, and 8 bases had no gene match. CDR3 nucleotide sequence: TGCGCCAGCAGCCGCCTGAGGGACAGGGGTAACACCGGGGAGCTGTTTTTT. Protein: CASSRLRDRGNTGELFF.

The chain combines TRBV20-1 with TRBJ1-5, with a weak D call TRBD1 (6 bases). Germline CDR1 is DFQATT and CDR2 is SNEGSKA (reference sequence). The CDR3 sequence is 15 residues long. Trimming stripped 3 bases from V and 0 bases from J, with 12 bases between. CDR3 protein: CSARDSFYSNQPQHF. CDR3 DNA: TGCAGTGCTAGGGACAGTTTTTATAGCAATCAGCCCCAGCATTTT.

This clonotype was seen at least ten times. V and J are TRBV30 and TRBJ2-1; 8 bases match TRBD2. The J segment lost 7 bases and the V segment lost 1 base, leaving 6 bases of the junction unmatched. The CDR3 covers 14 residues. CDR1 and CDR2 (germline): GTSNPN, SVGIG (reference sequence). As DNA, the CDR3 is TGTGCCTGGAGTGGGGAGCGGGAGTGGAATGAGCAGTTCTTC. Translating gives CAWSGEREWNEQFF.